The rows below give T cell receptor beta chains drawn from one sample of a study of monozygotic twins with inflammatory bowel disease. TCRdb reprocessed the 5' RACE reads and reports one entry per CDR3 protein, with no DNA. The sample table sets out around 450,000 distinct CDR3 sequences. The sequencing input was blood. These receptor sequences come from a human donor with ulcerative colitis or Crohn's disease, or a healthy co-twin of an affected twin (not recorded which). CDR3s include the opening cysteine and the closing phenylalanine or tryptophan.

TRBV6-2/TRBV6-3	TRBJ2-3	CASNGAGSDTQYF
TRBV7-8	TRBJ2-7	CASTEGIATYEQYFGPGGYEQYF
TRBV28	TRBJ2-1	CASSLVSIGVSYNEQFF
TRBV4-1	TRBJ1-1	CASSQGTENTEAFF
TRBV6-5	TRBJ1-1	CASSTSGQGYTEAFF
TRBV4-3	TRBJ1-2	CASSQEPGFYGYTF
TRBV6-6	TRBJ1-1	CASSYAKGNTEAFF
TRBV12-3/TRBV12-4	TRBJ1-1	CASSLPGGETNTEAFF
TRBV11-2	TRBJ2-5	CASSLGRGPQETQYF
TRBV27	TRBJ2-3	CASSPREGDTQYF
TRBV7-2	TRBJ1-3	CASSQGTARNTIYF
TRBV20-1	TRBJ2-2	CSAGSGGATGELFF
TRBV9	TRBJ2-7	CASSVVAASYEQYF
TRBV6-1	TRBJ2-1	CASSRSGKLYNEQFF
TRBV20-1	TRBJ1-1	CSAPGQVMNTEAFF
TRBV7-2	TRBJ1-2	CASSRRQANYGYTF
TRBV4-1	TRBJ1-3	CASSRTTGPGNTIYF
TRBV29-1	TRBJ2-1	CSVQRGALNEQFF
TRBV7-2	TRBJ2-1	CASSPWTSGGYNEQFF
TRBV12-3/TRBV12-4	TRBJ1-5	CASRTGVDQPQHF
TRBV12-3/TRBV12-4	TRBJ2-1	CASSNPRPTSYNEQFF
TRBV6-5	TRBJ1-1	CASSYEAYTEAFF
TRBV5-1	TRBJ1-1	CASSLTFMNTEAFF
TRBV5-1	TRBJ2-3	CASSLATAGTDTQYF
TRBV6-1	TRBJ2-7	CASTLRGEGYEQYF
TRBV21-1	TRBJ2-1	CASSKVIRVGQGASHNEQFF
TRBV5-1	TRBJ2-3	CASSLGTQTDTQYF
TRBV19	TRBJ1-2	CASSIVPGDTYGYTF
TRBV12-3/TRBV12-4	TRBJ1-1	CASSFGGGSTEAFF